Listed below are T cell receptor beta chains from one sample, sequenced in a study of T cell responses to AZD1222 COVID-19 vaccine. Method: immunoSEQ multiplex PCR; TCRdb's copy keeps in-frame clones and lacks some. This sample carries about 85,000 clones, around 85% of them seen once, and the ten largest clones take about 8%. Source: peripheral blood, taken on day 0 of AZD1222 vaccination. These TCRs come from an adult in good health. The conserved cysteine and the conserved F or W are not part of the CDR3 here.

>TRBJ1-3|TRBV5-1
ASSLVGTIGGNTIY
>TRBJ2-3|TRBV11-3
ASSFVGTSGSADTQY
>TRBJ2-7|TRBV6-2/TRBV6-3
ASSYDRVSYEQY
>TRBJ1-2|TRBV5-8
ASSIRQLNYGYT
>TRBJ1-4|TRBV5-1
ASSLEGTSNEKLF
>TRBJ2-5|TRBV4-2
ASSPRGAGGEETQY
>TRBJ2-7|TRBV18
ASSPEPGRSYEQY
>TRBJ1-2|TRBV5-4
ASSQTLGGGYGYT
>TRBJ1-2|TRBV10-3
AISGQGAGYGYT
>TRBJ2-5|TRBV18
ASSPGQGRETQY